This T cell receptor (beta chain) comes out of a study of T cell responses to AZD1222 COVID-19 vaccine. The table came from immunoSEQ multiplex PCR; TCRdb's copy has only in-frame clones and leaves some out. Found here are roughly 100,000 clones, around 76% of them singletons; the top ten hold 4% to 6%. CDR3 length: 14 amino acids. Germline CDR1 reads SGHRS; CDR2 reads YFSETQ. V was cut by 4 bases and J by 0 bases, with 9 bases left in between. Turning to this clone: Its antigen is not known.

Overall study results and limits: After the peak T cell response, and only then, were repertoires sampled.

The clonotype was recovered from an adult in good health. This sequence joins TRBV5-1 and TRBJ2-3, with D possibly being TRBD1 (6 bases). The sample was peripheral blood, taken on day 0 of AZD1222 vaccination. The CDR3 DNA reads TGCGCCAGCAGCCTAGGACAGAGCACAGATACGCAGTATTTT. Its translation: CASSLGQSTDTQYF.